This is a list of T cell receptor beta chains from one sample in a study of cytomegalovirus exposure and HLA in healthy donors. Using immunoSEQ multiplex PCR, the repertoire was profiled, and TCRdb retains in-frame clones only, with some absent. In the table there are about 200,000 clones, roughly 77% of which are singletons. Sequencing was done on a sample of PBMCs. These receptors came from a male donor in good health and CMV-seropositive. Both conserved end residues are trimmed from each CDR3. Fields, in order: CDR3 protein, V gene, J gene.

ASHGQKPTRLNSNRPQH,TRBV18,TRBJ1-5
ASSGTSGVKGGQY,TRBV19,TRBJ2-3
ASSQAPLSYEQY,TRBV4-2,-
ASSKDRGDTDTQY,TRBV6-5,TRBJ2-3
ATSRDRDSSYEQY,TRBV15,TRBJ2-7
AWEQDSYEQY,TRBV30,TRBJ2-7
ASSIDWRGPYEQY,TRBV19,TRBJ2-7
ASSYSTGANYGYT,TRBV6-5,TRBJ1-2
ASIQGGSLTGELF,TRBV7-2,TRBJ2-2
ASSSRLASTGELF,TRBV7-3,TRBJ2-2
SVTGDGTDTQY,TRBV29-1,TRBJ2-3
ASRWIDRINYGYT,TRBV6-6,TRBJ1-2
AISETGNTEAF,TRBV10-3,TRBJ1-1
ASSLLWVGGPREQF,TRBV7-8,TRBJ2-1
ASSLGQLLSYNEQF,TRBV5-6,TRBJ2-1
ASSQVGTGGNGGEKLF,TRBV4-1,TRBJ1-4
ASRSDTHTEAF,TRBV6-4,TRBJ1-1
ASSLSITGSEQF,TRBV27,TRBJ2-1
ASSPSGTGSYEQY,TRBV7-2,TRBJ2-7
ASKGIGSNQPQH,TRBV27,TRBJ1-5
ASSQQGGTGDGYT,TRBV4-1,TRBJ1-2
ASSLTVWDRTTDTQY,TRBV7-3,TRBJ2-3
AWGGPLAKNIQY,TRBV30,TRBJ2-4
ASSTLPGQGTYEQY,TRBV27,TRBJ2-7
ASSHTDIAASSYNEQF,TRBV28,TRBJ2-1
SSSHLGDSPHYGYT,TRBV7-9,TRBJ1-2
ASSDPGTSVQETQY,TRBV6-1,TRBJ2-5
SARISEKLF,TRBV20-1,TRBJ1-4
ATGQYSNQPQH,TRBV27,TRBJ1-5
ASSLVSDYSNQPQH,TRBV7-2,TRBJ1-5
ASSYLGQYNEQF,TRBV6-6,TRBJ2-1
ASIKDRGTDTQY,TRBV6-5,TRBJ2-3
ASSLGGSIDTQY,TRBV27,TRBJ2-3
ASSYNPAGVLETQY,TRBV6-5,TRBJ2-5
AWSDPTEAF,TRBV30,TRBJ1-1
ASSPLDRKVYEQY,TRBV27,TRBJ2-7
ASSLQVFSGNTIY,TRBV7-2,TRBJ1-3
ASSLDRVAEAF,TRBV6-5,TRBJ1-1
ASSVDPRTDNQPQH,TRBV19,TRBJ1-5
ASSSRTGNQPQH,TRBV7-2,TRBJ1-5
ASSPGHGSYEQY,TRBV19,TRBJ2-7